Shown below are 14 T cell receptor beta chains from a single sample sequenced in a study of OX40 agonist ivuxolimab in advanced cancers. The protocol was immunoSEQ multiplex PCR, while the TCRdb copy is restricted to in-frame clones and leaves out a portion. The sample consists of about 58,000 clones, around 83% of them appearing once. Sequences were derived from CD4+ or CD8+ T cells sorted from blood, sampled in a trial of the OX40 agonist ivuxolimab. The receptors derive from an adult with an advanced solid tumor such as melanoma, head and neck, liver or kidney cancer.

The chain is built from TRBV5-1 and TRBJ2-7; D is unclear. V was trimmed by 6 bases and J by 3 bases, leaving 13 bases between them. Germline loops: CDR1 SGHRS, CDR2 YFSETQ. The CDR3 is made up of 13 amino acids. The CDR3 loop is CASKRQEGYEQYF. CDR3 bases: TGCGCCAGCAAAAGGCAGGAAGGCTACGAGCAGTACTTC.

The chain couples TRBV12-5 to TRBJ2-3; 10 bases map to TRBD2. Trimming cost V 5 bases and J 3 bases; bases outside gene matches: 8. The CDR3 totals 16 residues. CDR1 and CDR2 (germline): LGHNT, FRNRAP. The CDR3 reads CASGPTSGGATDTQYF. The CDR3 DNA is TGTGCTAGTGGTCCAACCAGCGGGGGGGCTACAGATACGCAGTATTTT.

V gene TRBV11-1 combines with J gene TRBJ2-7, with no clear D. Germline loops: CDR1 SGHAT, CDR2 FQDESV (reference sequence). Trimming removed 0 bases from V and 3 bases from J, with 12 bases in between. The CDR3 sequence is 15 residues long. The CDR3 here is CASSLAVGTLYEQYF. Written as DNA, the CDR3 is TGTGCCAGCAGCTTAGCGGTTGGAACACTCTACGAGCAGTACTTC.

This clone was recorded a few times. This chain uses TRBV19 with TRBJ1-1, with D hard to call. The CDR3 is 13 amino acids. The V end lost 6 bases, the J end lost 1 base, and 9 bases lay between the germline ends. Germline CDR1 reads LNHDA; CDR2 reads SQIVND (reference sequence). CDR3 in amino acids: CASRNRQNTEAFF. CDR3 sequence (DNA): TGTGCCAGTAGGAACAGACAGAACACTGAAGCTTTCTTT.

The DNA of the CDR3 is TGTGCCAGCTCACCACGGTCCGCGGTGGAGACCCAGTACTTC. The encoded protein is CASSPRSAVETQYF. This rearrangement joins TRBV18 to TRBJ2-5; D unresolved. The V end was cut by 1 base, the J end by 5 bases, with 11 bases between. This CDR3 region has 14 residues. Germline CDR1 KGHSH, CDR2 LQKENI. Based on the CDR3 plus reference TRBV18 and TRBJ2-5, the full variable domain is NAGVMQNPRHLVRRRGQEARLRCSPMKGHSHVYWYRQLPEEGLKFMVYLQKENIIDESGMPKERFSAEFPKEGPSILRIQQVVRGDSAAYFCASSPRSAVETQYFGPGTRLLVL.

The V gene is TRBV18, the J gene TRBJ1-1, with D possibly matching TRBD1 (6 bases). Trimming took off 5 bases at V and 4 bases at J, with 14 bases between the two ends. The CDR3 is 14 residues long. Germline values: CDR1 KGHSH, CDR2 LQKENI. This CDR3 is CASSSRGRSTEAFF. For the CDR3, the DNA is TGTGCCAGCTCAAGCAGGGGTAGGAGCACTGAAGCTTTCTTT.

As regards this clone: A junction boundary mismatches the germline segment, possibly from a read error. The J gene is TRBJ1-6, the V gene TRBV5-1; the match to TRBD1 covers 10 bases. This CDR3 is built from 15 residues. The germline V gene has CDR1 SGHRS and CDR2 YFSETQ. The CDR3 DNA follows: TGCACCAGCAGCCCCCGGGACAGGGGTAGAGCACCCCTCCACTTT. Its protein product is CTSSPRDRGRAPLHF. Full variable domain (outside the CDR3, taken from reference TRBV5-1 and TRBJ1-6): KAGVTQTPRYLIKTRGQQVTLSCSPISGHRSVSWYQQTPGQGLQFLFEYFSETQRNKGNFPGRFSGRQFSNSRSEMNVSTLELGDSALYLCTSSPRDRGRAPLHFGNGTRLTVT.

The chain couples TRBV5-1 to TRBJ2-5, with 8 bases that match TRBD2. V lost 4 bases to trimming and J lost 5 bases; unmatched junction nucleotides: 13. CDR1 and CDR2 from the germline V gene are SGHRS and YFSETQ. The CDR3 consists of 16 residues. This CDR3 reads CASSPHSGLAFETQYF. The CDR3 nucleotides read TGCGCCAGCAGCCCCCACTCCGGACTAGCCTTCGAGACCCAGTACTTC.

The V gene is TRBV5-6, the J gene TRBJ2-7; TRBD2 matches at 8 bases. The CDR3 covers 16 residues. Germline CDR1 and CDR2: SGHDT and YYEEEE. Germline trimming cut 0 bases from V and 0 bases from J; bases unmatched to any gene: 5. In nucleotides, the CDR3 is TGTGCCAGCAGCTTGGGGCCGGGACTAGACTCCTACGAGCAGTACTTC. The encoded protein is CASSLGPGLDSYEQYF.

This clone occurred a few times. The V call is TRBV7-8, the J call TRBJ1-2; D remains ambiguous. V dropped 2 bases and J dropped 0 bases, with 7 bases sitting between them. Germline CDR1 is SGHVS and CDR2 is FQNEAQ. The CDR3 covers 14 residues. The CDR3 nucleotides read TGTGCCAGCAGCTTATTTCGGTCTAACTATGGCTACACCTTC. Translated: CASSLFRSNYGYTF.

The chain combines TRBV12-5 with TRBJ2-7, with TRBD1 matching over 9 bases. With V trimmed by 5 bases and J by 6 bases, 8 bases remained unmatched. CDR3 length: 14 residues. CDR1 and CDR2 from the germline V gene are LGHNT and FRNRAP. This CDR3 is CASGPGTGSAEQYF. In DNA form, the CDR3 reads TGTGCTAGTGGTCCCGGGACAGGGTCGGCCGAGCAGTACTTC. The entire variable domain, with the rest obtained from reference TRBV12-5 and TRBJ2-7, is as follows: DARVTQTPRHKVTEMGQEVTMRCQPILGHNTVFWYRQTMMQGLELLAYFRNRAPLDDSGMPKDRFSAEMPDATLATLKIQPSEPRDSAVYFCASGPGTGSAEQYFGPGTRLTVT.

This sequence joins TRBV5-4 and TRBJ2-2, with D maybe TRBD1 (5 bases). In germline, CDR1 is SGHNT, CDR2 YYREEE (reference sequence). This CDR3 has 17 residues. The V end was cut by 6 bases, the J end by 2 bases, with 20 bases between. The DNA of the CDR3 is TGTGCCAGCACCTCTGAACCAGGGAAGTTAAACACCGGGGAGCTGTTTTTT. Residues: CASTSEPGKLNTGELFF.

The chain employs TRBV6-1 and TRBJ2-1; possibly TRBD2 for D (7 bases). This CDR3 spans 14 amino acids. From germline, CDR1 is MNHNS and CDR2 SASEGT. Trimming shortened V by 10 bases and J by 3 bases, and 16 bases separated the two germline ends. Written as DNA, the CDR3 is TGTGCCACGCTAGGGGGGGCTATCTACAATGAGCAGTTCTTC. Translating gives CATLGGAIYNEQFF.

This chain uses TRBV27 with TRBJ2-7; D gene unclear. The germline gives CDR1 MNHEY, CDR2 SMNVEV (reference sequence). This CDR3 region has 13 residues. V was trimmed by 5 bases and J by 4 bases, leaving 12 bases between them. CDR3 coding DNA: TGTGCCAGCAGTCGTGCCCTGGCGTACGAGCAGTACTTC. Protein sequence: CASSRALAYEQYF.